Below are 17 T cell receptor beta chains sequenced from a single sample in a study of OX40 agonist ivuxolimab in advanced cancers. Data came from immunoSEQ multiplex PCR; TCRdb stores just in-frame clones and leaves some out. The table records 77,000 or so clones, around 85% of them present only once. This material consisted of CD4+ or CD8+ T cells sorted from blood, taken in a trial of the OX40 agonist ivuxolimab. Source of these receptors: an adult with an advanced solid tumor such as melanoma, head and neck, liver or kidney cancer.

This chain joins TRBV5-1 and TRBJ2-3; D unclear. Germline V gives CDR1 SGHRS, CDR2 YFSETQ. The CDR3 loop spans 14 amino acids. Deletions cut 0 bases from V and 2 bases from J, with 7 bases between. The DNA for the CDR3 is TGCGCCAGCAGCTTGGGAGGTTACACAGATACGCAGTATTTT. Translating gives CASSLGGYTDTQYF.

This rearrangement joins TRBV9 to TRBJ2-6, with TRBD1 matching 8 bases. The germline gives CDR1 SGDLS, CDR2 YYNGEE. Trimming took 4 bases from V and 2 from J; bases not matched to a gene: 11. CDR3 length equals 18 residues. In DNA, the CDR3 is TGTGCCAGCAGCTCCACGGACAGGGTCTGGACTGGGGCCAACGTCCTGACTTTC. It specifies CASSSTDRVWTGANVLTF.

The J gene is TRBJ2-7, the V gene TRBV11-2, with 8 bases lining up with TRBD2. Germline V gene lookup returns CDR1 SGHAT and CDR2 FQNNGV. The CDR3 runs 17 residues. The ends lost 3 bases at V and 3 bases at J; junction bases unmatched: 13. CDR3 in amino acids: CASSFEGAGALYYEQYF. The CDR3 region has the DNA TGTGCCAGCAGCTTCGAAGGAGCGGGAGCCCTATACTACGAGCAGTACTTC. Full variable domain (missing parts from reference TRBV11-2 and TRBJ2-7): EAGVAQSPRYKIIEKRQSVAFWCNPISGHATLYWYQQILGQGPKLLIQFQNNGVVDDSQLPKDRFSAERLKGVDSTLKIQPAKLEDSAVYLCASSFEGAGALYYEQYFGPGTRLTVT.

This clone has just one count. The CDR3 reads CASNTGGDRPYYGYTF. The CDR3 coding sequence is TGCGCCAGCAACACCGGAGGCGACAGGCCCTATTATGGCTACACCTTC. This chain links TRBV5-1 with TRBJ1-2, with D possibly TRBD1 on 6 matching bases. Germline V gene sequence: CDR1 SGHRS, CDR2 YFSETQ. Trimming pared 6 bases from V and 5 bases from J, leaving 23 bases between. The CDR3 runs to 16 residues.

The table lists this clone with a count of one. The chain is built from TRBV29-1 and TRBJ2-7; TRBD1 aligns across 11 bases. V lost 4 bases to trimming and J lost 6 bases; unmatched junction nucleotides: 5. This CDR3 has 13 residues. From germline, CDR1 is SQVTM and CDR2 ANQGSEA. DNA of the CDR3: TGCAGCGTTGGGACAGGGGGCCCGGTCGAGCAGTACTTC. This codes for CSVGTGGPVEQYF.

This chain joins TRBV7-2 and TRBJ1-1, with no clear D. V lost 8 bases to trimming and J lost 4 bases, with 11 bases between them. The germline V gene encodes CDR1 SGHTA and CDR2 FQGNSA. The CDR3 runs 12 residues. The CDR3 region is CASATGGTEAFF. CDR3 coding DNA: TGTGCCAGCGCTACGGGCGGCACTGAAGCTTTCTTT. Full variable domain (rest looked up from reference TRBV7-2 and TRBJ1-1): GAGVSQSPSNKVTEKGKDVELRCDPISGHTALYWYRQSLGQGLEFLIYFQGNSAPDKSGLPSDRFSAERTGGSVSTLTIQRTQQEDSAVYLCASATGGTEAFFGQGTRLTVV.

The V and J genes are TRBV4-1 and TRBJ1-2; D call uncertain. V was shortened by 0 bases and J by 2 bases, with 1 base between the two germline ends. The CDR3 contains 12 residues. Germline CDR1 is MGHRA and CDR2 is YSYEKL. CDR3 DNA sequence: TGCGCCAGCAGCCAAGACAACTATGGCTACACCTTC. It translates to CASSQDNYGYTF.

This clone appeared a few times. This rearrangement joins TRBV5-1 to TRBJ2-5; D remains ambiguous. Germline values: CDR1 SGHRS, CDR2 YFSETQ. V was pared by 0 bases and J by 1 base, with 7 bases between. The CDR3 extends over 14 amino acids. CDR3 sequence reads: CASSLAGPQETQYF. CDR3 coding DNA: TGCGCCAGCAGCTTGGCCGGGCCCCAAGAGACCCAGTACTTC.

The CDR3 nucleotides are TGTGCCAGCAGTGAAGGGAGCTCCCGATCCTACGAGCAGTACTTC. As protein: CASSEGSSRSYEQYF. The chain combines TRBV6-1 with TRBJ2-7; the D is unclear. Trimming pared 1 base from V and 1 base from J, leaving 11 bases between. This CDR3 comprises 15 residues. Germline values: CDR1 MNHNS, CDR2 SASEGT.

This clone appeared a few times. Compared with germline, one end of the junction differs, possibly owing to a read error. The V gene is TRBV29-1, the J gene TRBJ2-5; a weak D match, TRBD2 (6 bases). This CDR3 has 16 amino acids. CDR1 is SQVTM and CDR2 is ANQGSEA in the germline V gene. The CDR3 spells CSVEVLRLGPQQTQYF. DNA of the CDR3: TGCAGCGTTGAAGTCCTCAGACTAGGTCCCCAACAGACCCAGTACTTC.

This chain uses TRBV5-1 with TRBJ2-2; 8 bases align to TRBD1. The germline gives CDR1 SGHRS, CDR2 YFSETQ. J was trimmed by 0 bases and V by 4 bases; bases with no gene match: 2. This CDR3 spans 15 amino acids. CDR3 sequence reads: CASSPGQANTGELFF. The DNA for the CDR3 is TGCGCCAGCAGCCCGGGACAGGCGAACACCGGGGAGCTGTTTTTT.

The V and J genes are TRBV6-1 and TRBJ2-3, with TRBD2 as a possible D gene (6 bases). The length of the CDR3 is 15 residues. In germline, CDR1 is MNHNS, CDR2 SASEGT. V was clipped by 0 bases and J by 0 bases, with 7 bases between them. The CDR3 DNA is TGTGCCAGCAGTGAAGCCCGGGGGAGCACAGATACGCAGTATTTT. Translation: CASSEARGSTDTQYF.

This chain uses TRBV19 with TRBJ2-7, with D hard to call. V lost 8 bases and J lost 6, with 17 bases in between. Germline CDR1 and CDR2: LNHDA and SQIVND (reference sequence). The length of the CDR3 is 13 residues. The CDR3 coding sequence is TGTGCCAGTTCGGCCTACATCCTCTCCGAGCAGTACTTC. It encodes CASSAYILSEQYF.

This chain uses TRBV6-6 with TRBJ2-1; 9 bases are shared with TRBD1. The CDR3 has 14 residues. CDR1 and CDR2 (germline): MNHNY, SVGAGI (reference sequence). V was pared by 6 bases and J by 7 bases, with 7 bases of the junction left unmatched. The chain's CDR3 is CASRPTGGENEQFF. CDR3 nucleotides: TGTGCCAGCAGACCGACAGGGGGGGAGAATGAGCAGTTCTTC.

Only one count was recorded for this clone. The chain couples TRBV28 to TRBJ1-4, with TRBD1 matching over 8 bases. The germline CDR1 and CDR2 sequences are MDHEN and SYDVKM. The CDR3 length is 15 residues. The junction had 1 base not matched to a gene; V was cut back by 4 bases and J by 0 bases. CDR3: CASSSGQATNEKLFF. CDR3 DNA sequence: TGTGCCAGCAGTTCGGGACAGGCAACTAATGAAAAACTGTTTTTT.

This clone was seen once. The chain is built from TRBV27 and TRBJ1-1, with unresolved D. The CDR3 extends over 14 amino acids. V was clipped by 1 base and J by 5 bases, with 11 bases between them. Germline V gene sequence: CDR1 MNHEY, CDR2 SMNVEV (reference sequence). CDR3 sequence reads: CASSLYMGLTEAFF. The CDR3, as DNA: TGTGCCAGCAGTTTATATATGGGGTTGACTGAAGCTTTCTTT.

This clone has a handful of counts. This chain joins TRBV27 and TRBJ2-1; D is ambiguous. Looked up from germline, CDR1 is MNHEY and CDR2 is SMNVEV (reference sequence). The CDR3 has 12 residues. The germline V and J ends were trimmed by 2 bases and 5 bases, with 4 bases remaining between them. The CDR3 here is CASSLTNNEQFF. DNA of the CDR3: TGTGCCAGCAGTTTAACGAACAATGAGCAGTTCTTC.